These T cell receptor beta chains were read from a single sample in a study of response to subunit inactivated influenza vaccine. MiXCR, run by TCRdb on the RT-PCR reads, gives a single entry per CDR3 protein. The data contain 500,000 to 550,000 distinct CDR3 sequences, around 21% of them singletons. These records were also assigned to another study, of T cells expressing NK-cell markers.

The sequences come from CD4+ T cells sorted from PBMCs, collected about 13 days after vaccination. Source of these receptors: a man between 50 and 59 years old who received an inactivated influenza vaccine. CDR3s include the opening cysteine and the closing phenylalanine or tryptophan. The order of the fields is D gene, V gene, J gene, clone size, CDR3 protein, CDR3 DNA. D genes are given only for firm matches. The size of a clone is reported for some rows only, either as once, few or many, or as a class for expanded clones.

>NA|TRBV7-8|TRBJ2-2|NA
CASSLEGPQPGELFF
TGTGCCAGCAGCTTAGAGGGACCGCAGCCCGGGGAGCTGTTTTTT
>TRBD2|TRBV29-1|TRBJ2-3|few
CSEKLAGVTDTQYF
TGCAGCGAAAAACTAGCGGGGGTCACAGATACGCAGTATTTT
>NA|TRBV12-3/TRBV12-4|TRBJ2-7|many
CASSQTPYEQYF
TGTGCCAGCAGCCAGACCCCCTACGAGCAGTACTTC
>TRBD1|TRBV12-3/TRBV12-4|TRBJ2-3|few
CASSQDGQGPTDTQYF
TGTGCCAGCAGCCAAGATGGACAGGGTCCTACCGATACGCAGTATTTT
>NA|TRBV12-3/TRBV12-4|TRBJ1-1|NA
CASRREGVWTEAFF
TGTGCCAGCAGACGCGAGGGGGTCTGGACTGAAGCTTTCTTT
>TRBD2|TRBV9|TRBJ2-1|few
CASSVGKLADIGYEQFF
TGTGCCAGCAGCGTAGGCAAGCTAGCGGATATAGGCTATGAGCAGTTCTTC
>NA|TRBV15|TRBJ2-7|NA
CATRGGLTGASYEQYF
TGTGCCACCAGGGGAGGCCTTACAGGGGCTTCCTACGAGCAGTACTTC
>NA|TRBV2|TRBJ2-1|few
CASSESGDPGEQFF
TGTGCCAGCAGTGAATCGGGAGACCCGGGAGAGCAGTTCTTC
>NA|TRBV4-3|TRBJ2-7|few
CASSQVRMGSEQYF
TGCGCCAGCAGCCAAGTTCGAATGGGTAGCGAGCAGTACTTC
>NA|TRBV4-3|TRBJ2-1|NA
CASSQVGASGYNEQFF
TGCGCCAGCAGCCAGGTGGGGGCTAGCGGTTACAATGAGCAGTTCTTC
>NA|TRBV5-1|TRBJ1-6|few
CASSPEVNSPLHF
TGCGCCAGCAGCCCGGAGGTCAATTCACCCCTCCACTTT
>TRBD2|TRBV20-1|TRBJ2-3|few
CSASPGGRTDTQYF
TGCAGTGCTAGCCCTGGCGGGAGAACAGATACGCAGTATTTT
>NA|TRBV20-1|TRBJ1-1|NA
CSALDSFHTEAFF
TGCAGTGCTTTGGACAGTTTTCACACTGAAGCTTTCTTT
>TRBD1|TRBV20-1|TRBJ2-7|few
CSARLYRGSSYEQYF
TGCAGTGCTAGGCTATACAGGGGGAGCTCCTACGAGCAGTACTTC
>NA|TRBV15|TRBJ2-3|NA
CATSRDQLLDTQYF
TGTGCCACCAGCAGAGATCAACTTTTAGATACGCAGTATTTT
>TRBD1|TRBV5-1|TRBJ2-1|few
CASSLGTGLSYNEQFF
TGCGCCAGCAGCTTGGGGACAGGACTTTCCTACAATGAGCAGTTCTTC
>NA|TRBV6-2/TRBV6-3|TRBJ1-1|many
CASSLGGNTEAFF
TGTGCCAGCAGCTTAGGGGGGAACACTGAAGCTTTCTTT
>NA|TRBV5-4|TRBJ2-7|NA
CASSVDRYSYEQYF
TGTGCCAGCAGCGTTGACAGGTACTCCTACGAGCAGTACTTC
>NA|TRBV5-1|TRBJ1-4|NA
CASSFKGLTNEKLFF
TGCGCCAGCAGCTTTAAGGGCTTAACTAATGAAAAACTGTTTTTT
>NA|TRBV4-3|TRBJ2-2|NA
CASSQDRTGFTGELFF
TGCGCCAGCAGCCAAGACCGAACAGGGTTCACCGGGGAGCTGTTTTTT
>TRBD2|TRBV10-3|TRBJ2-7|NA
CAIGTSGGQSYEQYF
TGTGCCATCGGGACTAGCGGGGGCCAATCCTACGAGCAGTACTTC
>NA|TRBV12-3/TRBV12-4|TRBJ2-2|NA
CASSSRSSNTGELFF
TGTGCCAGCAGTTCAAGGAGTTCGAACACCGGGGAGCTGTTTTTT
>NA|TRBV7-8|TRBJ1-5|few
CASSLAEQPQHF
TGTGCCAGCAGCTTAGCAGAGCAGCCCCAGCATTTT
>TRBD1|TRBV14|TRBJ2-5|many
CASSQGQGALETQYF
TGTGCCAGCAGCCAAGGACAGGGGGCCCTAGAGACCCAGTACTTC
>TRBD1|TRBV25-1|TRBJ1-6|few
CASSSTGTGGSPLHF
TGTGCCAGCAGCTCAACCGGGACAGGCGGTTCACCCCTCCACTTT
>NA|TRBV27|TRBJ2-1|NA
CASSLLGQSPFF
TGTGCCAGCAGTTTACTTGGACAATCTCCGTTCTTC
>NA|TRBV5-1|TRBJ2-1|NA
CASSLSPQSSYNEQFF
TGCGCCAGCAGCTTGTCCCCTCAGAGCTCCTACAATGAGCAGTTCTTC
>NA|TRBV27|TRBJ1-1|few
CASSSLTSTMNTEAFF
TGTGCCAGCAGTTCCCTAACTTCGACCATGAACACTGAAGCTTTCTTT
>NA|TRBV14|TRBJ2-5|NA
CASSQLGETQYF
TGTGCCAGCAGCCAGCTGGGAGAGACCCAGTACTTC
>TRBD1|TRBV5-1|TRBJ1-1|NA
CASSLTGTGGFMNTEAFF
TGCGCCAGCAGCTTAACCGGGACAGGGGGCTTTATGAACACTGAAGCTTTCTTT
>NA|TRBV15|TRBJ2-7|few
CATSRATGWSEQYF
TGTGCCACCAGCAGAGCCACAGGGTGGAGCGAGCAGTACTTC
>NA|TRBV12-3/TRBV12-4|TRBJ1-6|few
CASSLQGSNSPLHF
TGTGCCAGCAGTTTGCAGGGGTCTAATTCACCCCTCCACTTT
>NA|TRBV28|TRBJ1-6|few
CASGPPGNSPLHF
TGTGCCAGTGGCCCGCCGGGAAATTCACCCCTCCACTTT
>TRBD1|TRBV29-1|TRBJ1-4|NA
CSAKDRAEKLFF
TGCAGCGCTAAGGACAGGGCTGAAAAACTGTTTTTT
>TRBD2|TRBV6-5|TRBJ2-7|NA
CASSYDASGSSEQYF
TGTGCCAGCAGTTACGATGCTAGCGGGAGTTCGGAGCAGTACTTC
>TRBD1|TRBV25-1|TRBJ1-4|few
CASSDPGTGNEKLFF
TGTGCCAGCAGTGACCCGGGGACAGGCAATGAAAAACTGTTTTTT
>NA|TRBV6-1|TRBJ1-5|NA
CASSPGDAVYQPQHF
TGTGCCAGCAGTCCAGGGGATGCGGTCTATCAGCCCCAGCATTTT
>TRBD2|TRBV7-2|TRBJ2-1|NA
CASSLGGASGRGEQFF
TGTGCCAGCAGCTTAGGGGGGGCTAGCGGGAGGGGCGAGCAGTTCTTC
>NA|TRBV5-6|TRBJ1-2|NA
CASSLMGENSYGYTF
TGTGCCAGCAGCTTGATGGGGGAGAATTCCTATGGCTACACCTTC
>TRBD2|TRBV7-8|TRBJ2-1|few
CASSPRRETYNEQFF
TGTGCCAGCAGCCCTAGGCGGGAGACCTACAATGAGCAGTTCTTC
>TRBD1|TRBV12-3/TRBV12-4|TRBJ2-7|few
CASSRQGAVSYEQYF
TGTGCCAGCAGCCGACAGGGGGCTGTCTCCTACGAGCAGTACTTC
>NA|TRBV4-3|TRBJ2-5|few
CASSQGIAETQYF
TGCGCCAGCAGCCAAGGAATAGCAGAGACCCAGTACTTC
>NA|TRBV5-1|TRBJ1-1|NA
CASSVTPRKTEAFF
TGCGCCAGCAGCGTGACACCTCGTAAGACTGAAGCTTTCTTT
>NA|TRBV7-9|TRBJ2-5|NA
CASSSSGYGGRETQYF
TGTGCCAGCAGCTCCTCAGGATACGGAGGTCGGGAGACCCAGTACTTC
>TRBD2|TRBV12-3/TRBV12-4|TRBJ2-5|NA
CASSGGGAQETQYF
TGTGCCAGCAGTGGGGGAGGGGCCCAAGAGACCCAGTACTTC
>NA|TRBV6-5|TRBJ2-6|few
CASSYGLALRSGANVLTF
TGTGCCAGCAGTTACGGGTTGGCCCTACGCTCTGGGGCCAACGTCCTGACTTTC